A selection of T cell receptor beta chains follows, all from one sample in a study of blood T cell repertoires in COVID-19. Using immunoSEQ multiplex PCR, the repertoire was profiled, and TCRdb retains in-frame clones only, with some absent. This sample carries 58,000 or so clones, about 85% of them seen once, and the ten largest clones take roughly 8.8%. The specimen was peripheral blood. These receptors were obtained from a woman in her seventies with active COVID-19. Each CDR3 is given with its conserved first and last residue. The D gene is left open where the match is weak. Clone size, where shown, is once, few, many, or a class for clones that have expanded.

>TRBV11-1|TRBJ1-3|TRBD1|.
CASSPRDRYPVNTIYF
TGTGCCAGCAGCCCGCGGGACAGATACCCAGTAAACACCATATATTTT
>TRBV3-1/TRBV3-2|TRBJ1-2|.|once
CASSLGSYGYTF
TGTGCCAGCAGCCTTGGCAGCTATGGCTACACCTTC
>TRBV15|TRBJ2-1|TRBD2|.
CATSRVKREAGEQFF
TGTGCCACCAGCAGAGTAAAACGGGAGGCGGGGGAGCAGTTCTTC
>TRBV6-5|TRBJ1-5|.|.
CASSRSGIPNQPQHF
TGTGCCAGCAGTAGGTCGGGAATACCAAATCAGCCCCAGCATTTT
>TRBV7-8|TRBJ1-1|TRBD1|.
CAIMTRPRDSWNTEAFF
TGTGCCATCATGACACGACCTCGGGACAGTTGGAACACTGAAGCTTTCTTT
>TRBV19|TRBJ1-2|.|.
CASRRLGQNGYTF
TGTGCCAGTAGACGCCTAGGACAAAATGGCTACACCTTC
>TRBV10-3|TRBJ1-2|.|.
CAIKSANYGYTF
TGTGCCATCAAATCAGCTAACTATGGCTACACCTTC
>TRBV10-1|TRBJ1-2|.|once
CASSNRSDGLYYGYTF
TGCGCCAGCAGTAATCGTAGCGATGGGTTGTACTATGGCTACACCTTC
>TRBV9|TRBJ2-7|TRBD1|.
CASSVTGGSYEQYF
TGTGCCAGCAGCGTAACAGGGGGGTCCTACGAGCAGTACTTC
>TRBV9|TRBJ2-3|TRBD2|.
CASSVDIWGGTSGSGTDTQYF
TGTGCCAGCAGCGTAGATATCTGGGGAGGGACTAGCGGGAGCGGCACAGATACGCAGTATTTT
>TRBV2|TRBJ2-1|TRBD2|.
CAGRLAGVEQFF
TGTGCCGGACGACTAGCGGGAGTTGAGCAGTTCTTC
>TRBV2|TRBJ2-1|TRBD2|.
CASSELAGDPSSYNEQFF
TGTGCCAGCAGTGAACTAGCGGGAGATCCAAGCTCCTACAATGAGCAGTTCTTC
>TRBV9|TRBJ1-3|.|.
CASSPAVLGPSGNTIYF
TGTGCCAGCAGCCCGGCGGTGTTGGGGCCCTCTGGAAACACCATATATTTT
>TRBV7-9|TRBJ2-5|TRBD1|.
CASSSTGVQETQYF
TGTGCCAGCAGCTCCACAGGGGTCCAAGAGACCCAGTACTTC
>TRBV6-2/TRBV6-3|TRBJ2-1|TRBD2|.
CASSYWSSGSGYNEQFF
TGTGCCAGCAGTTACTGGTCTAGCGGGAGCGGGTACAATGAGCAGTTCTTC
>TRBV9|TRBJ2-7|TRBD1|.
CASSPRDRPYEQYF
TGTGCCAGCAGCCCCCGGGACAGGCCCTACGAGCAGTACTTC
>TRBV7-8|TRBJ2-7|TRBD2|.
CASSLDGRAYEQYF
TGTGCCAGCAGCTTAGACGGGAGGGCCTACGAGCAGTACTTC
>TRBV30|TRBJ2-7|TRBD2|.
CARSAGGTLVREQYF
TGTGCCCGGAGTGCCGGGGGGACCCTAGTTAGGGAGCAGTACTTC
>TRBV7-2|TRBJ1-1|TRBD1|.
CASSLVSGGHTEAFF
TGTGCCAGCAGCTTAGTGTCAGGGGGGCACACTGAAGCTTTCTTT
>TRBV11-2|TRBJ2-3|TRBD2|.
CASSLRTSGVTDTQYF
TGTGCCAGCAGCTTAAGGACTAGCGGGGTCACAGATACGCAGTATTTT
>TRBV11-2|TRBJ1-5|TRBD1|.
CASSATGERQPQHF
TGTGCCAGCAGCGCGACAGGGGAAAGGCAGCCCCAGCATTTT
>TRBV28|TRBJ2-7|.|.
CASSPHPLPPDRDYEQYF
TGTGCCAGCAGTCCTCACCCGCTACCCCCGGACAGAGACTACGAGCAGTACTTC
>TRBV28|TRBJ1-1|TRBD1|.
CASIAPWTGEDEAFF
TGTGCCAGCATCGCTCCGTGGACAGGGGAGGATGAAGCTTTCTTT
>TRBV5-1|TRBJ2-1|.|.
CASSLDSSYNEQFF
TGCGCCAGCAGCTTGGACAGCTCCTACAATGAGCAGTTCTTC
>TRBV7-9|TRBJ2-1|.|.
CASSLARGNSYNEQFF
TGTGCCAGCAGCTTAGCTCGGGGGAACTCCTACAATGAGCAGTTCTTC
>TRBV7-2|TRBJ2-1|.|.
CASSFFLNEQFF
TGTGCCAGCAGCTTTTTCCTGAATGAGCAGTTCTTC
>TRBV18|TRBJ1-6|TRBD1|.
CASSPGTVNYNSPLHF
TGTGCCAGCTCACCGGGGACAGTCAATTACAATTCACCCCTCCACTTT
>TRBV2|TRBJ1-1|TRBD1|.
CASRVGQGIISEAFF
TGTGCCAGCAGGGTAGGACAGGGCATAATTTCTGAAGCTTTCTTT
>TRBV29-1|TRBJ2-1|TRBD2|.
CSVEMGGAYNEQFF
TGCAGCGTTGAAATGGGAGGGGCCTACAATGAGCAGTTCTTC
>TRBV5-1|TRBJ2-6|.|.
CASSLGEVVGANVLTF
TGCGCCAGCAGCTTGGGCGAAGTTGTTGGGGCCAACGTCCTGACTTTC
>TRBV18|TRBJ1-1|.|.
CASSPPGLAFF
TGTGCCAGCTCACCACCGGGGCTTGCTTTCTTT
>TRBV7-8|TRBJ2-5|TRBD2|.
CASSLALAGVETQYF
TGTGCCAGCAGCTTAGCACTAGCGGGAGTAGAGACCCAGTACTTC
>TRBV5-1|TRBJ2-2|TRBD2|.
CASSLTSGLSAGELFF
TGCGCCAGCAGCTTGACTAGCGGGCTGTCGGCCGGGGAGCTGTTTTTT
>TRBV11-2|TRBJ2-2|TRBD2|once
CASSFSGRADTGELFF
TGTGCCAGCAGCTTTAGCGGGAGGGCGGACACCGGGGAGCTGTTTTTT
>TRBV7-3|TRBJ2-1|.|once
CASSPQVSSYNEQFF
TGTGCCAGCAGCCCACAGGTGAGCTCCTACAATGAGCAGTTCTTC
>TRBV18|TRBJ2-1|.|.
CASSPSARWQFF
TGTGCCAGCTCACCTTCGGCTAGATGGCAGTTCTTC
>TRBV5-4|TRBJ2-5|TRBD1|once
CASSRTGGRETQYF
TGTGCCAGCAGCCGGACAGGGGGAAGGGAGACCCAGTACTTC
>TRBV27|TRBJ2-7|TRBD2|.
CASKASGSGEQYF
TGTGCCAGCAAGGCTAGCGGGAGCGGCGAGCAGTACTTC
>TRBV7-3|TRBJ1-1|TRBD1|.
CASSSSGTGLTEAFF
TGTGCCAGCAGCTCCTCCGGGACAGGGCTCACTGAAGCTTTCTTT
>TRBV4-1|TRBJ1-2|.|few
CASSQLGGDGYTF
TGCGCCAGCAGCCAATTAGGGGGGGATGGCTACACCTTC
>TRBV6-5|TRBJ2-2|.|.
CASEAAGATGELFF
TGTGCCAGCGAGGCCGCGGGGGCCACCGGGGAGCTGTTTTTT
>TRBV19|TRBJ1-6|TRBD1|.
CASKGPGQNNSPLHF
TGTGCCAGTAAAGGGCCGGGACAGAATAATTCACCCCTCCACTTT
>TRBV28|TRBJ2-1|.|.
CASRADYYNEQFF
TGTGCCAGCAGGGCAGACTACTACAATGAGCAGTTCTTC
>TRBV7-3|TRBJ2-1|TRBD1|.
CASSPWTGPPYNEQFF
TGTGCCAGCAGCCCTTGGACAGGGCCGCCCTACAATGAGCAGTTCTTC
>TRBV28|TRBJ2-3|.|.
CASSLQYGADTQYF
TGTGCCAGCAGTTTACAATACGGAGCAGATACGCAGTATTTT
>TRBV5-1|TRBJ1-5|.|few
CASSLDSPNQPQHF
TGCGCCAGCAGCTTGGACAGCCCCAATCAGCCCCAGCATTTT
>TRBV6-1|TRBJ2-7|TRBD2|.
CASSEVAGLNEQYF
TGTGCCAGCAGTGAGGTAGCGGGGCTCAACGAGCAGTACTTC
>TRBV19|TRBJ1-1|.|.
CASSTGLPDTEAFF
TGTGCCAGTAGCACAGGGCTTCCTGACACTGAAGCTTTCTTT
>TRBV4-1|TRBJ2-7|TRBD1|.
CASSQNRGYEQYF
TGCGCCAGCAGCCAAAACAGGGGCTACGAGCAGTACTTC
>TRBV7-9|TRBJ2-2|TRBD1|.
CASSLPRQGSYTGELFF
TGTGCCAGCAGCTTACCCCGACAGGGATCGTACACCGGGGAGCTGTTTTTT